This section outlines one T cell receptor (beta chain) sequence together with its context. The antigen is unknown. The same CDR3 also results from other DNA sequences found in this sample. Sequencing was performed with immunoSEQ multiplex PCR; in TCRdb, only in-frame clones are kept and a portion is missing. The table records roughly 280,000 clones, approximately 86% of them present only once. The CDR3 length is 13 residues. Germline CDR1 reads MGHRA; CDR2 reads YSYEKL. J lost 4 bases, V lost 1 base, and 1 base had no gene match. The data were taken from a study of cytomegalovirus exposure and HLA in healthy donors. Study results and caveats: Cytomegalovirus status was reportedly diagnosed by the classifier with high sensitivity and specificity. Subsequent analysis of the roughly 120 validation repertoires found a tendency for first-cohort TCR clusters to co-occur. Through in vitro validation, a few CMV-associated chains were shown to be specific for CMV antigens.

V usage is TRBV4-1 and J usage is TRBJ2-7, with TRBD2 matching over 7 bases. Sample: PBMCs. The clonotype was recovered from a woman between 18 and 29 years old in good health and CMV-seronegative. This chain's CDR3 is CASSQGTSYEQYF. The CDR3 coding sequence is TGCGCCAGCAGCCAAGGGACTAGTTACGAGCAGTACTTC.